This TCR beta chain stems from a study of PD-1 blockade in classical Hodgkin lymphoma (dated by TCRdb to between 2020 and 2021). In terms of the full investigation: Nivolumab dosing was 3 mg/kg intravenously every 2 weeks, continuing until either disease progression or unacceptable toxicity. To define a peripheral blood immune signature of response to PD-1 blockade in classical Hodgkin lymphoma, the study combined TCR beta sequencing with CyTOF. Points the paper makes about the study in general: A significant rise by C4D1 was seen in CD4+ but not CD8+ TCR diversity (p=0.0027 vs p=0.16), with the rise being most apparent in complete responders (p=0.02). Baseline TCR diversity was reported to be lower in newly diagnosed patients than in healthy donors and to be lower still in relapsed/refractory patients. Among trial patients, those achieving complete response had baseline diversity similar to that of newly diagnosed patients, while diversity was significantly lower in partial responders and progressors. Diversity was lower in patients who began nivolumab less than 1 year after ASCT, so these patients were left out of later analyses to avoid confounding by immune reconstitution. The study was restricted to a single clinical trial cohort, and the causes of repertoire differences, possibly disease activity or prior therapy, were left undefined.

V is reduced by 6 bases and J by 5 bases, leaving a spacing of 12 bases between them. The germline V gene encodes CDR1 SGHTA and CDR2 FQGTGA. From cysteine to phenylalanine, the CDR3 is 13 amino acids long. Only the CDR3 part of the read is kept: 39 bases, read in frame from the first base. As concerns this clone: No antigen is known for it. There are no base qualities to consult, and no much larger clone falls within one base.

The Qiagen DNeasy kit was used to extract genomic DNA from unsorted PBMCs and from the negatively selected CD4+ and CD8+ fractions. Using primers that anneal to V and J segments, immunoSEQ multiplex PCR amplified the TCR beta CDR3 regions. Amplification bias was minimized using a synthetic immune receptor repertoire, and residual bias was removed computationally after sequencing. The authors' analysis ran thus. Repertoire diversity was quantified as the Shannon entropy index using custom Python scripts. Unsorted, CD4+ and CD8+ repertoires were examined separately, except in combined analyses, for which CD4+ and CD8+ sequences were merged in silico. A clone counted as expanded when the clone's frequency after treatment rose at least 2-fold relative to C1D1, and clones undetected at baseline were given a pseudocount of 0.5. Clones with 0 or 1 copy at C1D1 were classified as singleton clones, and clones with 2 or more copies were classified as non-singleton clones. Clones expanded in unsorted samples were annotated as CD4+, CD8+ or unknown by matching protein sequences in sorted samples from the same patient. Wilcoxon tests on paired samples were used to test diversity changes from C1D1 to C4D1. TCRdb stores this immuneACCESS table with in-frame sequences only. Part of the clones is absent; in the studies checked, under half of the shortfall reflects unresolved V genes, and no reason is known for the rest. V, J and clone size are those of that table, while D and trimming were read from the DNA. The sample table records under 100,000 clones; approximately 80% of these occur just once. The ten largest clones capture 10% to 15% of the sample.

The sample's time point, from its label and the paper: cycle 1 day 1 (C1D1), immediately before nivolumab initiation. Relapse after autologous stem cell transplantation had occurred in all trial patients, and cohorts A, B and C were distinguished by prior brentuximab vedotin exposure. A total of under 70 patients with relapsed/refractory classical Hodgkin lymphoma made up the trial cohort, and each patient's best overall response was complete response, partial response or progressive disease. Trial patients were treated with single-agent nivolumab in the multi-cohort phase II CheckMate 205 trial. An independent review committee assessed best overall response using the 2007 International Working Group response criteria. Trial PBMCs were obtained immediately prior to nivolumab initiation (C1D1) and on therapy at cycle 2 day 1 and cycle 4 day 1. After peripheral blood was drawn into 8 mL Vacutainer Cell Preparation Tubes, PBMCs were isolated by centrifugation and then cryopreserved.

The source material was peripheral blood mononuclear cells (PBMCs), sampled at baseline. The chain uses TRBV7-3 and TRBJ2-3; the D gene identity is not certain. This sequence was found in a human donor with classical Hodgkin lymphoma. Here the CDR3 is given as CASSRSIEDTQYF. In nucleotides, the sequence is TGTGCCAGCAGTAGGTCTATTGAAGATACGCAGTATTTT.